The rows below give T cell receptor beta chains drawn from one sample of a study of human T cells and chemical hapten exposure. Via MiXCR, TCRdb re-called the RACE reads, giving one row per CDR3 protein. The sample lists roughly 62,000 distinct CDR3 sequences, roughly 12% seen once, with roughly 2.4% in the top ten. The starting material was whole blood, obtained in connection with sensitization to the hapten diphenylcyclopropenone (DPC). The receptors originated from a man aged 25-45 years with alopecia areata. Some clones in this sample may be carry-over from other donors' samples. CDR3s include the opening cysteine and the closing phenylalanine or tryptophan. A D gene is named only where the DNA matches it firmly. The size field is filled for only some rows; it gives once, few, many or a size class.

d_call j_call clone_size v_call cdr3_nt cdr3_aa
- TRBJ1-4 many TRBV4-2 TGTGCCAGCAGTCCGGAATGGGGCTTAAAGGAAAAACTGTTTTTT CASSPEWGLKEKLFF
- TRBJ1-2 - TRBV29-1 TGCAGCGTTGACGGTAACCAACAGATCTATGGCTACACCTTC CSVDGNQQIYGYTF
- TRBJ1-5 few TRBV4-1 TGCGCCAGCAGCCACCTGACTGGGCGGCAGCCCCAGCATTTT CASSHLTGRQPQHF
TRBD1 TRBJ1-1 many TRBV20-1 TGCAGTGCTGGAGGACAGGGCGAGACTGAAGCTTTCTTT CSAGGQGETEAFF
- TRBJ2-2 - TRBV7-8 TGTGCCAGCAGCTTAGTGGGCGGATTAGGCGGGGAGCTGTTTTTT CASSLVGGLGGELFF
- TRBJ2-5 few TRBV29-1 TGCAGCGTTGATTGGGGGCACGAGACCCAGTACTTC CSVDWGHETQYF
TRBD2 TRBJ2-3 - TRBV7-2 TGTGCCAGCAGCGTCGGACTAGCGGGGGTCACAGATACGCAGTATTTT CASSVGLAGVTDTQYF
- TRBJ1-5 - TRBV28 TGTGCCACTCACAGGGCTTCCCAGCCCCAGCATTTT CATHRASQPQHF
- TRBJ2-1 - TRBV7-7 TGTGTCAGCAGCCGAATCATCGGGAGCTCCTACAATGAGCAGTTCTTC CVSSRIIGSSYNEQFF
- TRBJ2-1 many TRBV28 TGTGCCAGCAGTTCAGGGGGGGACATCAATGAGCAGTTCTTC CASSSGGDINEQFF
- TRBJ2-3 - TRBV9 TGTGCCAGCAGCGTAGTAGGCCGGGACACAGATACGCAGTATTTT CASSVVGRDTDTQYF